This T cell receptor beta chain came from a study of T cell repertoires in aging, cancer and after chemotherapy. Study details: Donor ages fell into six groups from 30 or younger up to 70 or older. Paired samples before and after chemotherapy came from glioblastoma patients receiving temozolomide-based therapy.

Peripheral blood genomic DNA, not sorted cells or RNA, was the template. Findings and caveats of the study: In cancer patients, declining TCR diversity with age involved lost richness and lost evenness.

Rearranged V-D-J TRB sequences were amplified with a mixed TRB-A/B primer pool. TCRdb analysed the multiplex PCR reads with MiXCR anew, one entry per CDR3 protein. The data show roughly 1,300 distinct CDR3 sequences, roughly a sixth seen once. Only a few counts were recorded for this clonotype. Its cognate antigen is unknown. In germline, CDR1 is MRHNA, CDR2 SNTAGT. The CDR3 contains 14 residues. The V end lost 6 bases, the J end lost 4 bases, and 12 bases lay between the germline ends. The chain uses TRBV6-4 and TRBJ2-2; no firm D call. Sequencing was carried out using blood. This TCR was recovered from a human donor with a solid tumor. CDR3 sequence: CASRPSGPTGELFF. CDR3 bases: TGTGCCAGCAGGCCTTCTGGGCCCACCGGGGAGCTGTTTTTT.